This TCR beta chain was identified during a study of CD8 T cells in ankylosing spondylitis. At least ten counts were recorded for this clonotype. Antigen specificity is unknown. MiXCR was run by TCRdb on the 5' RACE reads, yielding one entry per CDR3 protein. The sample shows around 150,000 distinct CDR3 sequences, 15% to 20% of them seen only once. Study observations and caveats: Earlier work had already found some motif variants in reactive arthritis synovial fluid and blood. What appeared characteristic of ankylosing spondylitis blood was a TCR beta motif of several highly homologous variants. The study looked at matched synovial fluid samples from ankylosing spondylitis patients. Disease-linked clones were reported to be significantly enriched there.

There are 15 residues in the CDR3. V shed 2 bases and J 1 base; nucleotides not matched to a gene: 6. CDR1 is DFQATT and CDR2 is SNEGSKA in the germline V gene (reference sequence). The V gene is TRBV20-1, the J gene TRBJ2-7; 9 nucleotides agree with TRBD2. Material for sequencing was blood, either unsorted or a sorted T cell fraction (not recorded which). This clonotype was obtained from a male donor with ankylosing spondylitis or in good health (not recorded which). The CDR3 sequence: CSARPAGGLSYEQYF. The DNA of the CDR3 is TGCAGTGCTAGACCAGCGGGAGGCCTTTCCTACGAGCAGTACTTC.